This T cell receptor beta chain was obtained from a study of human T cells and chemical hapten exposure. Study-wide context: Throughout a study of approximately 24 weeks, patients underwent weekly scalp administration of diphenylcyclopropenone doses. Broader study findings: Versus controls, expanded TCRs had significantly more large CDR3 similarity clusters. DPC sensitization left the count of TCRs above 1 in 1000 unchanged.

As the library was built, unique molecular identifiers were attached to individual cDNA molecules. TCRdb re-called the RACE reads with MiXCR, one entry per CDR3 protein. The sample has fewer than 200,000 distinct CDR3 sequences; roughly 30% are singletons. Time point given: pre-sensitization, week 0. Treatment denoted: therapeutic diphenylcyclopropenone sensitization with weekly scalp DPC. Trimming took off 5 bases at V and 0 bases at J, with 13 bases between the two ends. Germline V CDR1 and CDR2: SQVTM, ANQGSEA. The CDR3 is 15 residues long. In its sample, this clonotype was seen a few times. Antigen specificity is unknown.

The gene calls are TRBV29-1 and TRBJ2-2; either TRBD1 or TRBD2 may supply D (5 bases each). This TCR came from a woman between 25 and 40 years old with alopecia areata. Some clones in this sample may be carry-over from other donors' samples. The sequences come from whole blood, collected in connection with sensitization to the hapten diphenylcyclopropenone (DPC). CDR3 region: CSVPGRPSNTGELFF. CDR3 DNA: TGCAGCGTTCCGGGACGCCCTTCGAACACCGGGGAGCTGTTTTTT.